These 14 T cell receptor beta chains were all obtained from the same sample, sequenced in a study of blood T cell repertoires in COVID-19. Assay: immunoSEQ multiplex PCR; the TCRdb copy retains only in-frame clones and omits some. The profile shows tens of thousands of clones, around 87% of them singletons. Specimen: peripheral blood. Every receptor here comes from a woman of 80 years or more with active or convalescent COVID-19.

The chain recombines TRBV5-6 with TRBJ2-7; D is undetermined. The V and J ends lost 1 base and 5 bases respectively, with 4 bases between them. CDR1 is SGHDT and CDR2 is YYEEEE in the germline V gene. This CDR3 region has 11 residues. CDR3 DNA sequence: TGTGCCAGCAGCTTGATCGACGAGCAGTACTTC. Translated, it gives CASSLIDEQYF.

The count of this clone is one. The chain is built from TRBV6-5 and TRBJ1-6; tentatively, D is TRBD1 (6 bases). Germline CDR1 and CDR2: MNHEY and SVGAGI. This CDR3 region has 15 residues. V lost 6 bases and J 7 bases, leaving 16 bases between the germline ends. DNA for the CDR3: TGTGCCAGCAGCCTATACCGGGACACAAATTCACCCCTCCACTTT. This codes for CASSLYRDTNSPLHF.

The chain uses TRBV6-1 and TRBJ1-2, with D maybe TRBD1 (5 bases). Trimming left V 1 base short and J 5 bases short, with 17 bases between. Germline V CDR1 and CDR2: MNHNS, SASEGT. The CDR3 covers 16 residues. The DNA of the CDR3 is TGTGCCAGCAGTGAAGTCAATACGGGGGTGGGGTATGGCTACACCTTC. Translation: CASSEVNTGVGYGYTF.

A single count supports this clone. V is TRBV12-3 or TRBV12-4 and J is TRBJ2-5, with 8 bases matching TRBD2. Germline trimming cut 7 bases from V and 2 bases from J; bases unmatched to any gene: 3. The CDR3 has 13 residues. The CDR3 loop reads CASTTSGQETQYF. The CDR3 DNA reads TGTGCCAGCACCACTAGCGGACAAGAGACCCAGTACTTC.

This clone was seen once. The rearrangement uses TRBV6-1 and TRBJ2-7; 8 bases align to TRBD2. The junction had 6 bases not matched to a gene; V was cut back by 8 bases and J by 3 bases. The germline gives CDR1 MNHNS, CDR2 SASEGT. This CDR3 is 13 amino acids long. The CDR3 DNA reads TGTGCCAGCCGGTCGGGGGGGTACTACGAGCAGTACTTC. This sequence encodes CASRSGGYYEQYF.

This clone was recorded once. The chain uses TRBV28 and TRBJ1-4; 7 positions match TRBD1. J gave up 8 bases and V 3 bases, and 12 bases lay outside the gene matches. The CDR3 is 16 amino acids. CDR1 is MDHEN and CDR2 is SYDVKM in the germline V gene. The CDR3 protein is CASSFRRYRGGEKLFF. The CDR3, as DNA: TGTGCCAGCAGTTTCCGACGCTACAGGGGAGGCGAAAAACTGTTTTTT.

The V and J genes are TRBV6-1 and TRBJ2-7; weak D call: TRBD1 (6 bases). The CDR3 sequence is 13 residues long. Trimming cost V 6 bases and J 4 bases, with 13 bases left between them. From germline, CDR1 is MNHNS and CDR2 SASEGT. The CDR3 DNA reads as TGTGCCAGCAGCTTCAGGGGCCCTTACGAGCAGTACTTC. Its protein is CASSFRGPYEQYF.

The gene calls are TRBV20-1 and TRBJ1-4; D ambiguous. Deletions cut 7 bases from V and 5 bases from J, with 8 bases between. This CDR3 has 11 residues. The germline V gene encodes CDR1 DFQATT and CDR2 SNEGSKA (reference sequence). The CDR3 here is CSGRVNEKLFF. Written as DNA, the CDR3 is TGCAGTGGTCGCGTGAATGAAAAACTGTTTTTT.

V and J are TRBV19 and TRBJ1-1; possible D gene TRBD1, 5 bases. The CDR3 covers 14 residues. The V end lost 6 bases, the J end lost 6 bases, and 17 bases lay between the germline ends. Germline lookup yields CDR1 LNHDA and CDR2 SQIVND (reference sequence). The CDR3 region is CASRTQVETSEAFF. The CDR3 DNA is TGTGCCAGTAGGACACAGGTGGAAACCTCTGAAGCTTTCTTT. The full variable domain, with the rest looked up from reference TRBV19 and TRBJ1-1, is DGGITQSPKYLFRKEGQNVTLSCEQNLNHDAMYWYRQDPGQGLRLIYYSQIVNDFQKGDIAEGYSVSREKKESFPLTVTSAQKNPTAFYLCASRTQVETSEAFFGQGTRLTVV.

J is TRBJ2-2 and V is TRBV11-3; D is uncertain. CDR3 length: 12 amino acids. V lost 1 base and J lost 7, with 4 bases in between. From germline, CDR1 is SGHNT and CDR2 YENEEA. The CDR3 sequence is CASSLGLGELFF. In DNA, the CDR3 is TGTGCCAGCAGCTTAGGGCTCGGGGAGCTGTTTTTT.

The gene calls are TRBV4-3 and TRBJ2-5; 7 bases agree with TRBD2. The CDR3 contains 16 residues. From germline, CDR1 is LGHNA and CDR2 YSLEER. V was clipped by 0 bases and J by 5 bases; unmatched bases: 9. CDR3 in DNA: TGCGCCAGCAGCCAAGACCTTCGGGGGGAAGGGGAGACCCAGTACTTC. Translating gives CASSQDLRGEGETQYF.

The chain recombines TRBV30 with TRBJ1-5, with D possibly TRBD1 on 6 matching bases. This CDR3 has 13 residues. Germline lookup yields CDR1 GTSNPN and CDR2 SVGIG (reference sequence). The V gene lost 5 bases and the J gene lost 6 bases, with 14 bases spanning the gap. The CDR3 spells CAWSGGSRQPQHF. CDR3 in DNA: TGTGCCTGGTCGGGGGGCAGCCGTCAGCCCCAGCATTTT.

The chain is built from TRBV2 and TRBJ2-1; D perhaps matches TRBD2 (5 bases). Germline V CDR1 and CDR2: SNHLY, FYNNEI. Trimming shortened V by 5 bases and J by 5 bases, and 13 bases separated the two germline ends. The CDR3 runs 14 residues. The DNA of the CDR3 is TGTGCCAGCAGTTCCTGGACTGGCGACAATGAGCAGTTCTTC. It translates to CASSSWTGDNEQFF.

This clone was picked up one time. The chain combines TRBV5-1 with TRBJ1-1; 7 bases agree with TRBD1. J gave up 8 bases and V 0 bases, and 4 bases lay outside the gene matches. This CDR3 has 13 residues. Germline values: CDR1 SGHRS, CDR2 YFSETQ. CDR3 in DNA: TGCGCCAGCAGCTTGGGACAGGGTCCCGAAGCTTTCTTT. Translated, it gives CASSLGQGPEAFF.